Detailed here is one T cell receptor (beta chain). The antigen remains unidentified. Assay: immunoSEQ multiplex PCR; the TCRdb copy retains only in-frame clones and omits some. The sample lists 15,000 or so clones, approximately 75% occurring once. The entry originates in a study of ipilimumab plus nivolumab after autologous stem cell transplantation. Study results and caveats: Per the authors, repertoire, Treg and microbiota data justify further study.

Patients got ipilimumab 1 mg/kg beginning 14 to 28 days post-transplant. This TCR derives from a male donor with diffuse large B-cell lymphoma. Here the sequenced sample was PBMCs, taken in a trial of ipilimumab plus nivolumab as post-transplant consolidation.

This CDR3 reads CASSLVGQDGYTF. In DNA, the CDR3 is TGTGCCAGCAGCTTAGTAGGGCAGGACGGCTACACCTTC. The chain employs TRBV11-2 and TRBJ1-2; no reliable D call. V was shortened by 1 base and J by 8 bases, with 11 bases between the two germline ends. The CDR3 extends over 13 amino acids. Germline V gene lookup returns CDR1 SGHAT and CDR2 FQNNGV.